This entry lists 8 T cell receptor beta chains sequenced from one sample in a study of beta chain features in type 1 diabetes (dated by TCRdb to the late 2010s). Library construction relied on the immunoSEQ multiplex PCR assay. The entire isolated RNA was reverse transcribed using the High Capacity cDNA Reverse Transcription Kit, and thus expressed TCRB transcripts were sequenced. As stored in TCRdb, this immuneACCESS dataset retains in-frame rearrangements with V and J assigned. A fraction of the clones does not appear; measured against another copy, unresolved V genes explain less than half of the discrepancy, and the remainder lacks a known reason. This sample lists about 900,000 clones; 17% were detected once. The ten largest clones add up to about 0.02% of the sample. Material for sequencing was naive CD4+ T cells from blood. The label giving this sample's cell subset or site can be read as: true naive CD4+ T cells. These receptors originate from a young woman in good health.

This chain links TRBV28 with TRBJ1-2; unclear D gene. V shed 1 base and J shed 8 bases, with 14 bases lying between them. In germline, CDR1 is MDHEN, CDR2 SYDVKM. This CDR3 region has 14 residues. The CDR3 DNA reads TGTGCCAGCAGTTTATCGGTCAGGTTTGTAGGCTACACCTTC. It translates to CASSLSVRFVGYTF.

The chain links TRBV6-6 to TRBJ2-7; the D gene could be TRBD1 or TRBD2 (5 bases each). The CDR3 is made up of 13 amino acids. CDR1 and CDR2 from the germline V gene are MNHNY and SVGAGI (reference sequence). V lost 5 bases to trimming and J lost 5 bases, with 13 bases between them. As DNA, the CDR3 is TGTGCCAGCAGTGCCTCCAGGGACGACGAGCAGTACTTC. This encodes CASSASRDDEQYF.

This clone turned up a few times. This chain uses TRBV4-2 with TRBJ2-7, with TRBD2 identical over 16 bases. The ends lost 2 bases at V and 7 bases at J; junction bases unmatched: 8. Germline-derived CDR1 and CDR2 are LGHNA and YNFKEQ. CDR3 length equals 17 residues. CDR3 in DNA: TGTGCCAGCAGCCAACCCGGGACTAGCGGGAGGGCAGGAGAGCAGTACTTC. This sequence encodes CASSQPGTSGRAGEQYF.

A few counts support this clone. This chain joins TRBV5-4 and TRBJ2-2; D might be TRBD2 (7 bases). This CDR3 is 16 amino acids long. Germline CDR1 and CDR2: SGHNT and YYREEE (reference sequence). The V end lost 0 bases, the J end lost 3 bases, and 12 bases lay between the germline ends. The CDR3 DNA reads TGTGCCAGCAGCTTGGCGGGGGGCGGCGACACCGGGGAGCTGTTTTTT. It encodes CASSLAGGGDTGELFF.

This clone showed up just a few times. V and J are TRBV7-3 and TRBJ2-2, with TRBD2 matching 8 bases. The germline gives CDR1 SGHTA, CDR2 FQGTGA. Trimming removed 5 bases from V and 6 bases from J; junction bases left unmatched: 11. This CDR3 comprises 16 residues. This CDR3 is CASSLRGGRPPGELFF. The CDR3 region has the DNA TGTGCCAGCAGCCTAAGGGGCGGGAGGCCACCCGGGGAGCTGTTTTTT.

The chain links TRBV14 to TRBJ1-4; TRBD1 might be the D (6 bases). Per the germline V gene, CDR1 is SGHDN and CDR2 is FVKESK. CDR3 length equals 16 residues. The ends were cut back, 0 bases at V and 10 bases at J, with 18 bases in the middle. The CDR3 region has the DNA TGTGCCAGCAGCCAAGATCCGGTACTACAGGGCGGAAAACTGTTTTTT. The encoded protein is CASSQDPVLQGGKLFF. The complete variable domain, with remaining parts taken from reference TRBV14 and TRBJ1-4, reads EAGVTQFPSHSVIEKGQTVTLRCDPISGHDNLYWYRRVMGKEIKFLLHFVKESKQDESGMPNNRFLAERTGGTYSTLKVQPAELEDSGVYFCASSQDPVLQGGKLFFGSGTQLSVL.

This clone was detected only a few times. This sequence joins TRBV9 and TRBJ2-3, with 9 bases identical to TRBD2. The CDR3 totals 13 residues. In germline, CDR1 is SGDLS, CDR2 YYNGEE. V was pared by 3 bases and J by 4 bases, with 0 bases of the junction left unmatched. In DNA form, the CDR3 reads TGTGCCAGCAGCGGACTAGCGGCAGATACGCAGTATTTT. It encodes CASSGLAADTQYF.

The rearrangement links TRBV19 to TRBJ2-3; D might be TRBD1 (5 bases). This CDR3 is built from 15 residues. Trimming took 5 bases from V and 0 from J, leaving 12 bases between them. Per germline, CDR1 LNHDA and CDR2 SQIVND (reference sequence). This chain's CDR3 is CASSWGGTSTDTQYF. CDR3 DNA: TGTGCCAGTAGTTGGGGCGGAACTAGCACAGATACGCAGTATTTT.